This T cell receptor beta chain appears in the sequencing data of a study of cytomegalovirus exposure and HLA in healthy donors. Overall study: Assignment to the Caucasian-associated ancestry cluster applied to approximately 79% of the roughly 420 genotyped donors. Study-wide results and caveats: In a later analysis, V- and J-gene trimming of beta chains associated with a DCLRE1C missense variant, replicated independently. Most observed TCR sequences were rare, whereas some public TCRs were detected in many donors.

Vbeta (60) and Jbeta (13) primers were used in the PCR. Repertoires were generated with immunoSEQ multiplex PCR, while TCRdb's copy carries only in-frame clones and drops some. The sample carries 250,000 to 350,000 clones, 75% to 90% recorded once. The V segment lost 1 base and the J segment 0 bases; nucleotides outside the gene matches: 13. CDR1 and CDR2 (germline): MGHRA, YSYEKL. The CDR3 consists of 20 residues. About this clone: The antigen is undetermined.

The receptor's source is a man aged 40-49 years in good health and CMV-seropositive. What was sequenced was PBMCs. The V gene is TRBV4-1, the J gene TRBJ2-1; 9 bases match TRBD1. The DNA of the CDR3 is TGCGCCAGCAGCCAAGGTAGTTGGACAGGGGAACGCTACTCCTACAATGAGCAGTTCTTC. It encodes CASSQGSWTGERYSYNEQFF.